One and the same sample provided the 17 T cell receptor beta chains below, sequenced in a study of cytomegalovirus exposure and HLA in healthy donors. PCR was performed using 60 Vbeta and 13 Jbeta primers. Sequencing was performed with immunoSEQ multiplex PCR; in TCRdb, only in-frame clones are kept and a portion is missing. The table shows approximately 140,000 clones, with 88% occurring only once. The specimen sequenced was PBMCs. Receptor source: a woman aged 40 to 50 in good health and CMV-seronegative.

Points on this clone: This CDR3 is also generated by other DNA sequences in the sample. The rearrangement links TRBV5-6 to TRBJ2-7; tentatively, D is TRBD2 (5 bases). V dropped 4 bases and J dropped 3 bases, with 5 bases sitting between them. This CDR3 contains 11 residues. The germline gives CDR1 SGHDT, CDR2 YYEEEE. CDR3 sequence reads: CASSRGYEQYF. CDR3 bases: TGTGCCAGCAGCCGGGGCTACGAGCAGTACTTC.

This chain joins TRBV11-3 and TRBJ1-2, with TRBD1 as a possible D gene (6 bases). Trimming shortened V by 5 bases and J by 4 bases, and 11 bases separated the two germline ends. CDR1 and CDR2 (germline): SGHNT, YENEEA. The CDR3 loop spans 13 amino acids. The CDR3 DNA is TGTGCCAGCAGCCCCACAGGGTTCTATGGCTACACCTTC. The encoded protein is CASSPTGFYGYTF.

The chain has TRBV5-1 and TRBJ1-1, with D possibly TRBD1 on 6 matching bases. Germline values: CDR1 SGHRS, CDR2 YFSETQ. This CDR3 spans 14 amino acids. Trimming took off 2 bases at V and 1 base at J, with 9 bases between the two ends. CDR3 region: CASSFDRTNTEAFF. CDR3 DNA: TGCGCCAGCAGCTTCGACAGGACGAACACTGAAGCTTTCTTT.

V usage is TRBV9 and J usage is TRBJ2-3; 7 positions agree with TRBD2. The ends lost 0 bases at V and 7 bases at J; junction bases unmatched: 14. Germline V gene data show CDR1 as SGDLS and CDR2 as YYNGEE. CDR3 length equals 17 residues. The CDR3 sequence is CASSVGSSGREVNTQYF. The CDR3, as DNA: TGTGCCAGCAGCGTAGGTTCTAGCGGAAGAGAGGTAAATACGCAGTATTTT.

V and J are TRBV5-1 and TRBJ1-4; tentatively, D is TRBD1 (6 bases). Germline CDR1 and CDR2: SGHRS and YFSETQ. Trimming removed 3 bases at V and 5 bases at J, with 14 bases between. This CDR3 has 15 amino acids. This CDR3 is CASSSTGTPNEKLFF. CDR3 nucleotides: TGCGCCAGCAGCTCAACAGGGACCCCGAATGAAAAACTGTTTTTT. Drawing the rest from reference TRBV5-1 and TRBJ1-4, the complete variable domain is KAGVTQTPRYLIKTRGQQVTLSCSPISGHRSVSWYQQTPGQGLQFLFEYFSETQRNKGNFPGRFSGRQFSNSRSEMNVSTLELGDSALYLCASSSTGTPNEKLFFGSGTQLSVL.

This clone was seen a handful of times. The chain carries TRBV2 and TRBJ1-3; no clear D gene. Trimming pared 6 bases from V and 4 bases from J, leaving 13 bases between. This CDR3 spans 14 amino acids. Germline-derived CDR1 and CDR2 are SNHLY and FYNNEI. DNA of the CDR3: TGTGCCAGCAGGGGCGCCCTTACCGGAAACACCATATATTTT. Protein: CASRGALTGNTIYF.

The chain has TRBV19 and TRBJ2-1; TRBD2 matches at 14 bases. The CDR3 contains 20 residues. In germline, CDR1 is LNHDA, CDR2 SQIVND (reference sequence). V was clipped by 1 base and J by 1 base; unmatched bases: 9. The CDR3 region has the DNA TGTGCCAGTAGTATAGTCGGACTAGCGGGAGGTAGCCTTTCCTACAATGAGCAGTTCTTC. Residues: CASSIVGLAGGSLSYNEQFF.

V is TRBV28 and J is TRBJ2-3, with 12 positions matching TRBD2. Per the germline V gene, CDR1 is MDHEN and CDR2 is SYDVKM. Losses at the gene ends were 1 base for V and 4 bases for J; bases not matched to a gene: 6. There are 17 residues in the CDR3. The CDR3 spells CASSLFLLAGGPDTQYF. In DNA form, the CDR3 reads TGTGCCAGCAGTTTATTCCTTCTAGCGGGAGGGCCAGATACGCAGTATTTT.

The rearrangement joins TRBV7-9 to TRBJ2-3; 7 bases map to TRBD1. This CDR3 comprises 14 residues. J lost 4 bases, V lost 7 bases, and 8 bases had no gene match. CDR1 is SEHNR and CDR2 is FQNEAQ in the germline V gene (reference sequence). In DNA, the CDR3 is TGTGCCAGCAAGGGGGCCCCCCCGTCAGATACGCAGTATTTT. The encoded protein is CASKGAPPSDTQYF.

This clone was detected once. V is TRBV5-8 and J is TRBJ2-3; 11 nucleotides agree with TRBD1. V was clipped by 2 bases and J by 5 bases; unmatched bases: 10. The CDR3 length is 17 residues. CDR1 is SGHTS and CDR2 is YDEGEE in the germline V gene. The CDR3 sequence: CASSFVLGQGVRDTQYF. The CDR3 bases are TGTGCCAGCAGCTTCGTCCTGGGACAGGGGGTTCGAGATACGCAGTATTTT.

The V gene is TRBV11-2, the J gene TRBJ2-7; 8 bases fit TRBD2. The CDR3 runs to 16 residues. V shed 2 bases and J 4 bases; nucleotides not matched to a gene: 10. The germline gives CDR1 SGHAT, CDR2 FQNNGV. The CDR3 nucleotides read TGTGCCAGCAGCTTACTATCTGGTAGCGGGATATACGAGCAGTACTTC. Its protein product is CASSLLSGSGIYEQYF.

This chain connects TRBV19 to TRBJ1-4, with a possible D match to TRBD1 (6 bases). The ends were cut back, 9 bases at V and 1 base at J, with 18 bases in the middle. The CDR3 has 16 amino acids. From germline, CDR1 is LNHDA and CDR2 SQIVND (reference sequence). The CDR3 coding sequence is TGTGCCAGCCGTCCGAGGGGGAGGGTAACTAATGAAAAACTGTTTTTT. Protein sequence: CASRPRGRVTNEKLFF.

V usage is TRBV10-3 and J usage is TRBJ2-1; 9 bases map to TRBD1. CDR3 size: 15 residues. Germline trimming cut 2 bases from V and 9 bases from J; bases unmatched to any gene: 8. The V gene's germline CDR1 is ENHRY and CDR2 SYGVKD. CDR3 DNA sequence: TGTGCCATCAGTGAGGCGACAGGGGGGAGCAGTGAGCAGTTCTTC. It translates to CAISEATGGSSEQFF.

The J gene is TRBJ2-7, the V gene TRBV6-5; maybe TRBD2 (6 bases). With 1 base removed from V and 1 base from J, the gap between germline ends came to 14 bases. The CDR3 consists of 16 residues. Looked up from germline, CDR1 is MNHEY and CDR2 is SVGAGI. The CDR3, as DNA: TGTGCCAGCAGTTACTACTCTTTTGGAGGGTCCTACGAGCAGTACTTC. Translating it yields CASSYYSFGGSYEQYF.

The chain combines TRBV6-1 with TRBJ1-1; 9 bases align to TRBD1. This CDR3 is 18 amino acids long. Germline CDR1 reads MNHNS; CDR2 reads SASEGT. V dropped 3 bases and J dropped 0; count of bases not matched to a gene: 11. The CDR3 is CASSDLTGGVRMNTEAFF. The CDR3 region has the DNA TGTGCCAGCAGTGACTTGACAGGGGGGGTGAGGATGAACACTGAAGCTTTCTTT.

The chain links TRBV9 to TRBJ2-5, with D unclear. CDR1 and CDR2 (germline): SGDLS, YYNGEE. Trimming removed 2 bases at V and 4 bases at J, with 9 bases between. The CDR3 has 13 residues. For the CDR3, the DNA is TGTGCCAGCAGCGTTAGCACCACAGAGACCCAGTACTTC. This encodes CASSVSTTETQYF.

The rearrangement uses TRBV6-5 and TRBJ2-5; 10 nucleotides align to TRBD1. The V and J ends lost 4 bases and 4 bases, in that order; junction bases with no gene match: 6. There are 15 residues in the CDR3. The germline gives CDR1 MNHEY, CDR2 SVGAGI. CDR3 in DNA: TGTGCCAGCAGTTCCCGGACAGGGGGGCGAGAGACCCAGTACTTC. This encodes CASSSRTGGRETQYF.